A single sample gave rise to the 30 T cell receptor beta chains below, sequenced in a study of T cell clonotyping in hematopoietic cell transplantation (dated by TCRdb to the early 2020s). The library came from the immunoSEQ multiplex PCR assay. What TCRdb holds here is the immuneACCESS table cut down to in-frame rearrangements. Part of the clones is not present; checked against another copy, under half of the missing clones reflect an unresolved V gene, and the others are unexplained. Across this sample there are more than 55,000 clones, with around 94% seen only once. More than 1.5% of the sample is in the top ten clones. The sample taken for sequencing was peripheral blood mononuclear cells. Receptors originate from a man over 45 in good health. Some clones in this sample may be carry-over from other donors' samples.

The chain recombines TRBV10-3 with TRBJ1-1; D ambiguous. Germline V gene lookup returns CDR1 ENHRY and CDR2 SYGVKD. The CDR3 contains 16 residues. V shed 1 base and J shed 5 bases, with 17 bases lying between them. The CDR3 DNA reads TGTGCCATCAGTGAGTTCCGCTCCCTGGGTGGGACTGAAGCTTTCTTT. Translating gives CAISEFRSLGGTEAFF.

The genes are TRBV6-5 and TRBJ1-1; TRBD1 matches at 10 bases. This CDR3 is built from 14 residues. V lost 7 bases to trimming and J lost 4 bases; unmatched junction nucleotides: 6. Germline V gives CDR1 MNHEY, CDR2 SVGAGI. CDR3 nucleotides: TGTGCCAGCACCCGACAGGGGGCTGGCACTGAAGCTTTCTTT. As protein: CASTRQGAGTEAFF.

The DNA for the CDR3 is TGTGCCATCAGTGAGTCGAGTGGGCGGGGACAAGAGACCCAGTACTTC. Its protein product is CAISESSGRGQETQYF. The gene calls are TRBV10-3 and TRBJ2-5; perhaps TRBD2 as D (6 bases). With 0 bases removed from V and 2 bases from J, the gap between germline ends came to 13 bases. Germline CDR1 ENHRY, CDR2 SYGVKD. The CDR3 loop spans 16 amino acids.

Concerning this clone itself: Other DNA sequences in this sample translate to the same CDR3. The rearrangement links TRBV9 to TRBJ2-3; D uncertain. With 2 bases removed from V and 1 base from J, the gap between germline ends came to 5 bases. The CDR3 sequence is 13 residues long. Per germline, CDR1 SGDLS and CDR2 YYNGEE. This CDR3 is CASSVVGTDTQYF. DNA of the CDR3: TGTGCCAGCAGCGTGGTGGGCACAGATACGCAGTATTTT. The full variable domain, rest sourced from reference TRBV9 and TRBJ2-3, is DSGVTQTPKHLITATGQRVTLRCSPRSGDLSVYWYQQSLDQGLQFLIQYYNGEERAKGNILERFSAQQFPDLHSELNLSSLELGDSALYFCASSVVGTDTQYFGPGTRLTVL.

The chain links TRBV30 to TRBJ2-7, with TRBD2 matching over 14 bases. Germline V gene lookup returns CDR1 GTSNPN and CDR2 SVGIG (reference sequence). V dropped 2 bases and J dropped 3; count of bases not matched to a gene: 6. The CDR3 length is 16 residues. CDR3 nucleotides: TGTGCCTGGAGTCCAGGGACTAGCGGGAGAGTCTACGAGCAGTACTTC. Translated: CAWSPGTSGRVYEQYF.

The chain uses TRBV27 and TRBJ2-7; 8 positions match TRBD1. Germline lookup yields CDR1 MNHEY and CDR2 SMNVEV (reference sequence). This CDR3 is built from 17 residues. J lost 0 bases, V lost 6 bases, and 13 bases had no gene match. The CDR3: CASRKIQGAQPSYEQYF. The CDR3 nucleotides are TGTGCCAGCAGGAAAATCCAGGGGGCACAACCCTCCTACGAGCAGTACTTC.

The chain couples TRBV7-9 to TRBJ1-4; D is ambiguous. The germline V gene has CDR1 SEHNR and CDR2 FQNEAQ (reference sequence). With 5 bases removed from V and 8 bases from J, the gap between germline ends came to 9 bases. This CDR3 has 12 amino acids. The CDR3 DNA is TGTGCCAGCAGCAAGGACCCAGAAAAACTGTTTTTT. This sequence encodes CASSKDPEKLFF.

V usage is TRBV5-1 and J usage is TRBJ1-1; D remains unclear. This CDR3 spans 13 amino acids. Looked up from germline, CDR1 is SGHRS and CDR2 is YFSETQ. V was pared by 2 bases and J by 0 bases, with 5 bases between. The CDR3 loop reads CASSLNMNTEAFF. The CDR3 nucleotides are TGCGCCAGCAGCTTAAACATGAACACTGAAGCTTTCTTT.

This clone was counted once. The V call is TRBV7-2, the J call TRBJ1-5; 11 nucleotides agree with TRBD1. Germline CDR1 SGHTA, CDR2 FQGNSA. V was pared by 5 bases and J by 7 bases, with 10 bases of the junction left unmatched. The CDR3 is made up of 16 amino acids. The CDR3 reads CASSLMGQGVGQPQHF. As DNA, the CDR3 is TGTGCCAGCAGCCTAATGGGACAGGGGGTCGGGCAGCCCCAGCATTTT. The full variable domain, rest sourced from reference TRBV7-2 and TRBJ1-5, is GAGVSQSPSNKVTEKGKDVELRCDPISGHTALYWYRQSLGQGLEFLIYFQGNSAPDKSGLPSDRFSAERTGGSVSTLTIQRTQQEDSAVYLCASSLMGQGVGQPQHFGDGTRLSIL.

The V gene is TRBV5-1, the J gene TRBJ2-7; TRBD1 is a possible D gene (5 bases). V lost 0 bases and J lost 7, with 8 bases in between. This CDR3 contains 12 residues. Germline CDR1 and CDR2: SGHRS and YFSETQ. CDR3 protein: CASSLAGNEQYF. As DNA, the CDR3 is TGCGCCAGCAGCTTGGCAGGGAATGAGCAGTACTTC.

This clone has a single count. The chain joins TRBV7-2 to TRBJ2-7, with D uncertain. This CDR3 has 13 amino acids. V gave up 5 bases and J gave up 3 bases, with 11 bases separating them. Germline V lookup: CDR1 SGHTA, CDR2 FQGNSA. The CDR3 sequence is CASSRSWDYEQYF. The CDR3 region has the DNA TGTGCCAGCAGCCGGAGTTGGGACTACGAGCAGTACTTC. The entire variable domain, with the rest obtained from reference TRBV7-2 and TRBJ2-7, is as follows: GAGVSQSPSNKVTEKGKDVELRCDPISGHTALYWYRQSLGQGLEFLIYFQGNSAPDKSGLPSDRFSAERTGGSVSTLTIQRTQQEDSAVYLCASSRSWDYEQYFGPGTRLTVT.

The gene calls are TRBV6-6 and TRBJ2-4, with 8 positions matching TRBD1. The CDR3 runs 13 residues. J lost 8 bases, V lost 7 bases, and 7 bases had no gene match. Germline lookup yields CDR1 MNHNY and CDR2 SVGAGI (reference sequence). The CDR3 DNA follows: TGTGCCAGCAATAAAGACAGGGGACACATTCAGTACTTC. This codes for CASNKDRGHIQYF.

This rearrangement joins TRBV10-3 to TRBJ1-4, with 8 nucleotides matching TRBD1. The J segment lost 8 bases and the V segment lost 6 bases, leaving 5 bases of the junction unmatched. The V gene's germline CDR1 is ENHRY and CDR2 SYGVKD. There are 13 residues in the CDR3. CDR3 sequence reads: CAISLRDREKLFF. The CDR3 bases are TGTGCCATCAGCCTCCGGGACAGGGAAAAACTGTTTTTT.

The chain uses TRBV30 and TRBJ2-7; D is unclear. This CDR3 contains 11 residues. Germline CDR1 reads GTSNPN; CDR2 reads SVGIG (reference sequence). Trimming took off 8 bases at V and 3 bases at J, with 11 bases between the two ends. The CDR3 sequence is CAQRMDYEQYF. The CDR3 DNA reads TGTGCCCAAAGGATGGACTACGAGCAGTACTTC.

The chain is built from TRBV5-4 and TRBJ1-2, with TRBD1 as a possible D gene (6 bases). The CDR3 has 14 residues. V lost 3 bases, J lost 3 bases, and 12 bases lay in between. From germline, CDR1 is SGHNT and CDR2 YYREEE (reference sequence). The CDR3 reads CASSSVGGHYGYTF. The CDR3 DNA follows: TGTGCCAGCAGCTCGGTGGGGGGGCACTATGGCTACACCTTC.

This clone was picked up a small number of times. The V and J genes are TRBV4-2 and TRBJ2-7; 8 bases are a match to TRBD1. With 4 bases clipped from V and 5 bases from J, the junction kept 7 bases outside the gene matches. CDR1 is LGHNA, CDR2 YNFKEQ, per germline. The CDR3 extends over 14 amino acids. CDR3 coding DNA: TGTGCCAGCAGCCGATCAGGACAGGGCGACGAGCAGTACTTC. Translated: CASSRSGQGDEQYF.

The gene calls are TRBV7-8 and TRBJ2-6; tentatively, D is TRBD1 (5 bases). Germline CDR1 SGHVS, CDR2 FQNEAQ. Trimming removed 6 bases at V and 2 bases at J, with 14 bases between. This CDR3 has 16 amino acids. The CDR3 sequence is CASSNVGAAGANVLTF. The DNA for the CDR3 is TGTGCCAGCAGTAACGTTGGGGCCGCTGGGGCCAACGTCCTGACTTTC.

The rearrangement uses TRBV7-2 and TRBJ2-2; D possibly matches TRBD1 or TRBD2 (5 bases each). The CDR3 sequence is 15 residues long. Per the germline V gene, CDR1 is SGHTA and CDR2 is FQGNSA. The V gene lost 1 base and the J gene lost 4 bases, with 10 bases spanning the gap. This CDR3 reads CASSLVGGGTGELFF. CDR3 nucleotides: TGTGCCAGCAGCTTAGTGGGTGGGGGCACCGGGGAGCTGTTTTTT. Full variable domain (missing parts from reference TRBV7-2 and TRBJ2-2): GAGVSQSPSNKVTEKGKDVELRCDPISGHTALYWYRQSLGQGLEFLIYFQGNSAPDKSGLPSDRFSAERTGGSVSTLTIQRTQQEDSAVYLCASSLVGGGTGELFFGEGSRLTVL.

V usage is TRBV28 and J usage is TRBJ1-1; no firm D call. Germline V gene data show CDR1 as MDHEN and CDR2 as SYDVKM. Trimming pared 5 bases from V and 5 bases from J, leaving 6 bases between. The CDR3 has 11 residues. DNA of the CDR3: TGTGCCAGCAGTACCCCGACTGAAGCTTTCTTT. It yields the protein CASSTPTEAFF. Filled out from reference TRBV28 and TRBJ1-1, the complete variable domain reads DVKVTQSSRYLVKRTGEKVFLECVQDMDHENMFWYRQDPGLGLRLIYFSYDVKMKEKGDIPEGYSVSREKKERFSLILESASTNQTSMYLCASSTPTEAFFGQGTRLTVV.

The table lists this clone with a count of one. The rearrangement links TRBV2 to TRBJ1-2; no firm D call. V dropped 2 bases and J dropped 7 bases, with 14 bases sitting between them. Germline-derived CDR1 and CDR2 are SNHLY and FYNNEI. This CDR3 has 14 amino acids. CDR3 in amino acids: CASSESGRERGYTF. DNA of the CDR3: TGTGCCAGCAGTGAATCGGGGAGGGAGCGTGGCTACACCTTC.

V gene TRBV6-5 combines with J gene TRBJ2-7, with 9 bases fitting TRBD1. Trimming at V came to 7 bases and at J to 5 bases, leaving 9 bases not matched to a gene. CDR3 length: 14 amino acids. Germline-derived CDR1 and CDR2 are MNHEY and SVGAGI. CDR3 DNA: TGTGCCAGCACACCCCGGGGGACAGGGCACGAGCAGTACTTC. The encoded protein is CASTPRGTGHEQYF.

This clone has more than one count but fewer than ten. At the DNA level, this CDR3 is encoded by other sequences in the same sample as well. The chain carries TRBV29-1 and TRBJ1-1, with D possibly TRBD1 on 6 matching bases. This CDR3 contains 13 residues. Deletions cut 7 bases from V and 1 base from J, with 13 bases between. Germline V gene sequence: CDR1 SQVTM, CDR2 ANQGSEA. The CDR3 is CSGNRGQNTEAFF. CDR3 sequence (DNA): TGCAGCGGAAATCGGGGACAGAACACTGAAGCTTTCTTT.

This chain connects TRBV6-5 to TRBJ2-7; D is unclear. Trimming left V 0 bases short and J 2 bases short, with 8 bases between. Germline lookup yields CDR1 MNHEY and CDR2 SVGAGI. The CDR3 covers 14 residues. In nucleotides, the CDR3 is TGTGCCAGCAGTTACTCGCCCTCAACCTACGAGCAGTACTTC. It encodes CASSYSPSTYEQYF.

The CDR3 region is CASSTPGLAGGGETQYF. CDR3 coding DNA: TGTGCCAGTAGTACTCCGGGACTAGCGGGAGGGGGAGAGACCCAGTACTTC. The chain combines TRBV19 with TRBJ2-5, with 16 bases matching TRBD2. CDR3 length: 17 residues. Germline V gives CDR1 LNHDA, CDR2 SQIVND (reference sequence). Trimming took 4 bases from V and 4 from J; bases not matched to a gene: 6.

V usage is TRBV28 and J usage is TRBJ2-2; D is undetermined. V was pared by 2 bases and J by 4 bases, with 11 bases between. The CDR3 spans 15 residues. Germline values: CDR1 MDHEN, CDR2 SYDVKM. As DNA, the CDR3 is TGTGCCAGCAGTTTAGGCCAGCTACTCACCGGGGAGCTGTTTTTT. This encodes CASSLGQLLTGELFF.

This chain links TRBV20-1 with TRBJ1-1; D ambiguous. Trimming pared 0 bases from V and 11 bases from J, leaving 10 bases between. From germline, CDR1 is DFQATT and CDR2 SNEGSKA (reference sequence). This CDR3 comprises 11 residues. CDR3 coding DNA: TGCAGTGCTAGAGATGTCGCATGGGCTTTCTTT. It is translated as CSARDVAWAFF.

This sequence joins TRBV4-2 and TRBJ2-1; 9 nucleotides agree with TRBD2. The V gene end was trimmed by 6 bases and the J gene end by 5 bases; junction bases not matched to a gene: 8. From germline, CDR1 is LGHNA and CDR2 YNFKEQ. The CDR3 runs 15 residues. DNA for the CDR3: TGTGCCAGCAGAATAGCGGGAGTAATGGACAATGAGCAGTTCTTC. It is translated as CASRIAGVMDNEQFF.

The CDR3 reads CASSQGGFDTQYF. CDR3 DNA sequence: TGCGCCAGCAGCCAAGGGGGGTTCGATACGCAGTATTTT. This chain links TRBV4-3 with TRBJ2-3; tentatively, D is TRBD1 or TRBD2 (5 bases each). The CDR3 sequence is 13 residues long. The V gene's germline CDR1 is LGHNA and CDR2 YSLEER. With 1 base removed from V and 6 bases from J, the gap between germline ends came to 8 bases.

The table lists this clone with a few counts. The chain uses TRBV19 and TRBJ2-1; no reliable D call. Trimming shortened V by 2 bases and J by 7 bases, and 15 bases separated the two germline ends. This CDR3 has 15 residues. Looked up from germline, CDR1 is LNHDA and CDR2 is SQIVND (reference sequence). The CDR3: CASSITFKPSNEQFF. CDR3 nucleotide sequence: TGTGCCAGTAGTATAACGTTTAAGCCCTCTAATGAGCAGTTCTTC.

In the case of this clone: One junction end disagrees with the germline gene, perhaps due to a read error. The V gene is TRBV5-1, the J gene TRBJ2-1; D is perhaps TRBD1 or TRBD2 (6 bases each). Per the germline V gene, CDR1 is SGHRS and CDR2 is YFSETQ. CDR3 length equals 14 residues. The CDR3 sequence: CATSTERGDSEQFF. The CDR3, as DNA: TGCGCCACCAGCACAGAAAGGGGGGATTCTGAGCAGTTCTTC.